This T cell receptor (beta chain) was recorded in a study of blood T cell repertoires in COVID-19. This CDR3 spans 16 amino acids. The repertoire was sequenced with immunoSEQ multiplex PCR; TCRdb's copy has only in-frame clones and lacks some. The sample shows under 50,000 clones, just over 90% of them seen only once. The source material was peripheral blood. This TCR was sampled from a man aged 60 to 69 with COVID-19, enrolled during active disease. This sequence joins TRBV21-1 and TRBJ1-2. TRBV21-1 is a known pseudogene. CDR3 in DNA: TGTGCCAGTTCTACCCCCCGGGGGGCAGGAGGGGGAGGCTACACCTTC. It yields the protein CASSTPRGAGGGGYTF.